The clone carrying this T cell receptor beta chain appeared a few times. The source of the sample is a study of T cells in Graves' hyperthyroidism and ophthalmopathy. There were TCR beta CDR3 regions amplified from RNA transcripts. The primer set for the first-round RT-PCR of the TCR CDR3 was HTBI. TCRdb re-called the multiplex PCR reads with MiXCR, one entry per CDR3 protein. The table lists roughly 720,000 distinct CDR3 sequences, 15% to 20% of them singletons, with around 16% in the top ten. Graves' hyperthyroidism was deemed stable absent ophthalmopathy progression within 18 months. This CDR3 contains 12 residues. The germline V and J ends were trimmed by 4 bases and 3 bases, with 7 bases remaining between them. Germline lookup yields CDR1 MNHEY and CDR2 SVGAGI.

The V and J genes are TRBV6-5 and TRBJ2-7; D is perhaps TRBD2 (6 bases). The sequence derives from a man in his fifties or sixties with Graves' hyperthyroidism. Sequencing was done on a sample of blood. DNA for the CDR3: TGTGCCAGCAGTTGGGGAGGCTACGAGCAGTACTTC. It is translated as CASSWGGYEQYF.